The TCR beta chain under discussion was sequenced for a study of T cell repertoires in cytomegalovirus infection. As for the study in general: An indication of both CMV infection and matching HLA type came from public TCR beta signatures.

Regarding the study as a whole: The ex vivo response was dominated by HLA-C-restricted CMV-specific TCR beta clonotypes. The cumulative frequency of public TCR beta families identified carriers of CMV plus the relevant HLA.

Of note for this clonotype: As yet, its antigen is unknown.

In TCRdb, the reads were re-called with MiXCR into one record per CDR3 protein. Here the sample spans about 260,000 distinct CDR3 sequences, roughly an eighth being singletons. V was cut by 3 bases and J by 2 bases, with 10 bases left in between. CDR1 is SQVTM, CDR2 ANQGSEA, per germline. The length of the CDR3 is 13 residues. This clonotype originated in a human donor in good health (CMV status not recorded). Some clones in this sample may be carry-over from other donors' samples. The sample consisted of PBMCs. The chain couples TRBV29-1 to TRBJ1-1; D is uncertain. CDR3 amino acids: CSVEKGTNTEAFF. The DNA of the CDR3 is TGCAGCGTTGAGAAGGGAACCAACACTGAAGCTTTCTTT.